These 16 T cell receptor beta chains share one sample of origin, sequenced in a study of blood T cell repertoires in COVID-19. Sequencing was performed with immunoSEQ multiplex PCR; in TCRdb, only in-frame clones are kept and a portion is missing. The sample records 250,000 to 300,000 clones, around 80% being singletons. The sample comprised peripheral blood. The receptors were gathered from an elderly man with acute or convalescent COVID-19.

DNA of the CDR3: TGTGCCAGCAGCTTGGTGTGGTCCGGGACAGGCCCCAATCAGCCCCAGCATTTT. Translating it yields CASSLVWSGTGPNQPQHF. The rearrangement links TRBV5-8 to TRBJ1-5, with 8 bases matching TRBD1. The V and J ends lost 0 bases and 3 bases, in that order; junction bases with no gene match: 11. CDR1 is SGHTS and CDR2 is YDEGEE in the germline V gene. This CDR3 contains 18 residues.

This chain joins TRBV2 and TRBJ1-3; 8 bases are shared with TRBD1. The CDR3 has 15 residues. Trimming cost V 7 bases and J 0 bases; bases outside gene matches: 5. Germline assignment: CDR1 SNHLY and CDR2 FYNNEI. DNA for the CDR3: TGTGCCAGCATGGACAGGGAGAGCTCTGGAAACACCATATATTTT. It translates to CASMDRESSGNTIYF.

The chain uses TRBV10-3 and TRBJ2-3, with D possibly TRBD2 on 5 matching bases. Germline assignment: CDR1 ENHRY and CDR2 SYGVKD. The CDR3 runs 15 residues. V lost 5 bases and J lost 3, with 15 bases in between. In nucleotides, the CDR3 is TGTGCCATCAGTAAGGACTCACTTGGGACAGATACGCAGTATTTT. This codes for CAISKDSLGTDTQYF.

The chain links TRBV28 to TRBJ2-7; 12 bases align to TRBD1. CDR1 is MDHEN and CDR2 is SYDVKM in the germline V gene. V lost 4 bases and J lost 9; bases outside the gene matches: 10. CDR3 length equals 15 residues. Written as DNA, the CDR3 is TGTGCCAGCAGTTCTCCGGGACAGGGGGCTATTGCGCAGTACTTC. Translated, it gives CASSSPGQGAIAQYF.

This clone appeared a few times. This rearrangement joins TRBV29-1 to TRBJ1-2; 9 bases are shared with TRBD1. This CDR3 is built from 12 residues. The V gene end was trimmed by 7 bases and the J gene end by 4 bases; junction bases not matched to a gene: 4. Germline V lookup: CDR1 SQVTM, CDR2 ANQGSEA. DNA for the CDR3: TGCAGCGCCTTGACAGGGGGCTATGGCTACACCTTC. It encodes CSALTGGYGYTF.

CDR3 loop: CTSSQPRRAEPRYNEQFF. CDR3 DNA sequence: TGCACCAGCAGCCAACCCAGGAGGGCGGAGCCCCGCTACAATGAGCAGTTCTTC. The chain joins TRBV1 to TRBJ2-1; the D call of TRBD2 is as the table states it, not checked on the DNA. TRBV1 is a known pseudogene. This CDR3 is built from 18 residues.

This clone showed up just a few times. This chain uses TRBV2 with TRBJ1-5; D unclear. Germline V lookup: CDR1 SNHLY, CDR2 FYNNEI. V was shortened by 3 bases and J by 2 bases, with 2 bases between the two germline ends. The CDR3 runs to 12 residues. The DNA for the CDR3 is TGTGCCAGCAGTGACGGCAATCAGCCCCAGCATTTT. Amino acid sequence: CASSDGNQPQHF.

The chain links TRBV5-4 to TRBJ1-5; D gene unclear. The V end was cut by 0 bases, the J end by 5 bases, with 9 bases between. Germline V gene sequence: CDR1 SGHNT, CDR2 YYREEE (reference sequence). This CDR3 has 14 residues. The CDR3 coding sequence is TGTGCCAGCAGCTTGGGTGGGCCGGATCAGCCCCAGCATTTT. It yields the protein CASSLGGPDQPQHF. The full variable domain, with the rest looked up from reference TRBV5-4 and TRBJ1-5, is ETGVTQSPTHLIKTRGQQVTLRCSSQSGHNTVSWYQQALGQGPQFIFQYYREEENGRGNFPPRFSGLQFPNYSSELNVNALELDDSALYLCASSLGGPDQPQHFGDGTRLSIL.

This chain connects TRBV6-6 to TRBJ2-7, with TRBD2 identical over 7 bases. Germline assignment: CDR1 MNHNY and CDR2 SVGAGI (reference sequence). J gave up 5 bases and V 5 bases, and 18 bases lay outside the gene matches. This CDR3 contains 17 residues. The CDR3, as DNA: TGTGCCAGCAGTCGCGGGCGAAGTAGTAGCGGGTTCCACGAGCAGTACTTC. It specifies CASSRGRSSSGFHEQYF.

This clone was seen once. V gene TRBV6-2 or TRBV6-3 combines with J gene TRBJ1-6; 7 bases match TRBD1. The length of the CDR3 is 16 residues. The trim removed 6 bases at V and 7 bases at J, leaving 12 bases unmatched. Germline loops: CDR1 MNHEY, CDR2 SVGEGT. CDR3 DNA sequence: TGTGCCAGCAGCATCTTAAAGGGGGCGAGGAATTCACCCCTCCACTTT. Its protein is CASSILKGARNSPLHF.

Written as DNA, the CDR3 is TGTGCCTGGAGCTTAATTGGGCGCTACGAGCAGTACTTC. Encoded protein: CAWSLIGRYEQYF. The chain employs TRBV30 and TRBJ2-7; the D is unclear. CDR1 and CDR2 (germline): GTSNPN, SVGIG (reference sequence). This CDR3 region has 13 residues. V was clipped by 3 bases and J by 3 bases, with 12 bases between them.

Here the CDR3 DNA reads TGTGCCAGCTCACGCGGGACAGGGATAGGTGAGCCCCAGCATTTT. Its protein is CASSRGTGIGEPQHF. This chain links TRBV18 with TRBJ1-5; 9 bases map to TRBD1. Germline trimming cut 4 bases from V and 8 bases from J; bases unmatched to any gene: 9. From germline, CDR1 is KGHSH and CDR2 LQKENI. The CDR3 has 15 amino acids.

The chain uses TRBV5-5 and TRBJ1-1; TRBD1 might be the D (5 bases). CDR1 is SGHKS and CDR2 is YYEKEE in the germline V gene (reference sequence). V dropped 5 bases and J dropped 1 base, with 9 bases sitting between them. This CDR3 has 13 amino acids. Here the CDR3 DNA reads TGTGCCAGCAGTCCCCAGGGGAACACTGAAGCTTTCTTT. Its translation: CASSPQGNTEAFF. Using reference TRBV5-5 and TRBJ1-1 for the parts outside the CDR3, the full variable domain is DAGVTQSPTHLIKTRGQQVTLRCSPISGHKSVSWYQQVLGQGPQFIFQYYEKEERGRGNFPDRFSARQFPNYSSELNVNALLLGDSALYLCASSPQGNTEAFFGQGTRLTVV.

The chain joins TRBV5-1 to TRBJ2-3; TRBD2 agrees at 9 bases. Per the germline V gene, CDR1 is SGHRS and CDR2 is YFSETQ. With 0 bases clipped from V and 4 bases from J, the junction kept 3 bases outside the gene matches. The CDR3 is 15 residues long. The CDR3 DNA sequence: TGCGCCAGCAGCTTGGCTAGCGGGAAGTCAGATACGCAGTATTTT. This encodes CASSLASGKSDTQYF.

This chain uses TRBV7-2 with TRBJ1-2, with no clear D. V was pared by 4 bases and J by 8 bases, with 14 bases between. CDR3 length equals 13 residues. Germline V gene sequence: CDR1 SGHTA, CDR2 FQGNSA. The DNA for the CDR3 is TGTGCCAGCAGCTCCTACTTCTCTTGGGGCTACACCTTC. Its protein product is CASSSYFSWGYTF.

This clone was seen just once. The rearrangement uses TRBV2 and TRBJ1-4; 7 nucleotides line up with TRBD1. The CDR3 is made up of 14 amino acids. Germline V gene sequence: CDR1 SNHLY, CDR2 FYNNEI. V dropped 5 bases and J dropped 14; count of bases not matched to a gene: 14. In nucleotides, the CDR3 is TGTGCCAGCAGTTCTGGGCCGGGACAGATGGGCCTGTTTTTT. Residues: CASSSGPGQMGLFF.